The subject of this entry is one T cell receptor beta chain. Its antigen is currently unknown. Preparing the TCRbeta library involved the use of unique molecular identifiers. TCRdb analysed the PCR reads with MiXCR anew, one entry per CDR3 protein. Among fewer than 150,000 distinct CDR3 sequences listed, 9.7% were seen once. These data originate in a study of T-cell reconstitution after alpha-beta-depleted transplantation in children. General study results and limits: The study reportedly traced alpha-beta T cells about two months after transplant to several hundred expanded graft clones.

Germline V gene lookup returns CDR1 DFQATT and CDR2 SNEGSKA (reference sequence). This CDR3 contains 15 residues. J was trimmed by 4 bases and V by 5 bases; bases with no gene match: 8. The TCR comes from a girl under three years old who had a stem cell transplant for combined immunodeficiency, so the T cells may come from the graft donor. The chain uses TRBV20-1 and TRBJ2-1; 10 bases are shared with TRBD2. Here the sequenced sample was PBMCs, mostly from graft donor cells, taken 180 days after TCRalphabeta/CD19-depleted stem cell transplant. CDR3 protein: CSAARTSGDYNEQFF. CDR3 nucleotides: TGCAGTGCTGCCAGGACTAGCGGAGATTACAATGAGCAGTTCTTC.